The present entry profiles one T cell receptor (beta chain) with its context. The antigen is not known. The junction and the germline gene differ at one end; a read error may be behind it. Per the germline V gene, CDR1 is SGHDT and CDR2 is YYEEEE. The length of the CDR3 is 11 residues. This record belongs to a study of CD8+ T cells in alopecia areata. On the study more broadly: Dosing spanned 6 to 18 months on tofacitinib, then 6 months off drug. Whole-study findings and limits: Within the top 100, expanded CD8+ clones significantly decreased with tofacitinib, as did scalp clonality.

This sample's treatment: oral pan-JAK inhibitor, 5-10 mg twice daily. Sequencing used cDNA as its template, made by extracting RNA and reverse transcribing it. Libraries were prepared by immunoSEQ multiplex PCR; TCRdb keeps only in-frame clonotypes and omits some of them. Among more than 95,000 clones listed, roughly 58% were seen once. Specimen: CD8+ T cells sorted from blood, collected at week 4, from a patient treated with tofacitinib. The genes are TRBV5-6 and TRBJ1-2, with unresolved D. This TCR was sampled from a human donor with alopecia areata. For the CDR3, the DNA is TGTGCCAGCAGCTTGGGCCAGTTCGACGCCTTC. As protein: CASSLGQFDAF.